Listed below are T cell receptor beta chains from one sample, sequenced in a study of cytomegalovirus exposure and HLA in healthy donors. Data came from immunoSEQ multiplex PCR; TCRdb stores just in-frame clones and leaves some out. The table records roughly 120,000 clones, 75% to 90% of them present only once. Specimen: PBMCs. These receptor sequences come from a man younger than 30 in good health and CMV-seropositive. Each CDR3 is given with its conserved first and last residue. A D gene is named only where the DNA matches it firmly. Part of the rows lack a size; the others show once, few, many or a class for expanded clones.

once	NA	TRBV27	TRBJ1-1	TGTGCCAGCCGCAAGCGGGGGGCTGAAGCTTTCTTT	CASRKRGAEAFF
NA	NA	TRBV11-2	TRBJ2-3	TGTGCCAGCAGCTTAGATCGGAGGGTAGATACGCAGTATTTT	CASSLDRRVDTQYF
NA	TRBD2	TRBV5-6	TRBJ2-5	TGTGCCAGCAGCCCCTTTGGAGCGGGGAGTGGGGCCCAGTACTTC	CASSPFGAGSGAQYF
NA	TRBD1	TRBV4-3	TRBJ1-4	TGCGCCAGCAGCCACGGACAGGTGGAATATGAAAAACTGTTTTTT	CASSHGQVEYEKLFF
NA	TRBD2	TRBV7-2	TRBJ2-7	TGTGCCAGCAGCTTAACTAGCGGGGGGGCTGCCTCCTACGAGCAGTACTTC	CASSLTSGGAASYEQYF
NA	TRBD1	TRBV28	TRBJ2-1	TGTGCCAGCAGTATGCCCGGGACAGCAAATGAGCAGTTCTTC	CASSMPGTANEQFF
NA	NA	TRBV4-3	TRBJ1-1	TGCGCCAGCAGCCAAGATCGGTATCGGGCAGGGCTAGCTTTCTTT	CASSQDRYRAGLAFF
NA	TRBD1	TRBV7-8	TRBJ1-5	TGTGCCAGCAGCTTAGTACAGGGGTGGCAGCCCCAGCATTTT	CASSLVQGWQPQHF
NA	NA	TRBV5-1	TRBJ2-6	TGCGCCAGCAGCTTAGGTGCGGGTTCTGGGGCCAACGTCCTGACTTTC	CASSLGAGSGANVLTF
NA	NA	TRBV15	TRBJ1-4	TGTGCCACCAGCAGAGATATAGAGTGGAGGAATGAAAAACTGTTTTTT	CATSRDIEWRNEKLFF
NA	TRBD1	TRBV5-6	TRBJ1-2	TGTGCCAGCAGCTCCGACAGGGGGTACTATGGCTACACCTTC	CASSSDRGYYGYTF
NA	NA	TRBV27	TRBJ1-5	TGTGCCAGCAGTCTAAGGTCGTACAACGATAACAGGGCTAGCAATCAGCCCCAGCATTTT	CASSLRSYNDNRASNQPQHF
NA	NA	TRBV11-2	TRBJ1-6	TGTGCCAGCACCCGAAGGAGACAGAATAATTCACCCCTCCACTTT	CASTRRRQNNSPLHF
NA	NA	TRBV18	TRBJ1-2	TGTGCCAGCTCACCGTCCGGTGACAGTATGACGTATGGCTACACCTTC	CASSPSGDSMTYGYTF
NA	TRBD2	TRBV2	TRBJ2-5	TGTGCCAGCACCCAGACTAGCGGGGGCCAAGAGACCCAGTACTTC	CASTQTSGGQETQYF
NA	TRBD1	TRBV7-8	TRBJ1-5	TGTGCCAGCAGCTGGGGACAGAGAACCAATCAGCCCCAGCATTTT	CASSWGQRTNQPQHF
NA	NA	TRBV5-4	TRBJ1-1	TGTGCCAGCAGCTTTAGAACTGAAGCTTTCTTT	CASSFRTEAFF
NA	NA	TRBV5-5	TRBJ1-2	TGTGCCAGCCTATGGACCCCCGGGGACTATGGCTACACCTTC	CASLWTPGDYGYTF
NA	NA	TRBV21-1	TRBJ2-5	TGTGCCAGCAGCAAAGGGCTCGGGGAAAGAGAGACCCAGTACTTC	CASSKGLGERETQYF
NA	TRBD1	TRBV20-1	TRBJ1-2	TGCAGTGCTGGGACAGTCTATGGCTACACCTTC	CSAGTVYGYTF
NA	TRBD1	TRBV4-3	TRBJ1-4	TGCGCCAGCAGCTATGGGACAGCTGGAGAAAAACTGTTTTTT	CASSYGTAGEKLFF
NA	TRBD1	TRBV4-1	TRBJ1-2	TGCGCCAGCAGCCCGAGACAGGGGGCTATGAACTATGGCTACACCTTC	CASSPRQGAMNYGYTF
NA	TRBD1	TRBV19	TRBJ2-1	TGTGCCAGTAGTACCAAATTAAAACAGGGGCGGTACAATGAGCAGTTCTTC	CASSTKLKQGRYNEQFF
once	NA	TRBV4-1	TRBJ1-4	TGCGCCAGCAGCCAAGACCGCACGGACCCAGGGAAACTGTTTTTT	CASSQDRTDPGKLFF
few	TRBD1	TRBV7-2	TRBJ1-2	TGTGCCAGCAGCTCCCCACAGGGGAACTATGGCTACACCTTC	CASSSPQGNYGYTF
NA	NA	TRBV15	TRBJ2-3	TGTGCCACCAGCAGGCTTAGGGGAGATACGCAGTATTTT	CATSRLRGDTQYF
NA	TRBD2	TRBV7-9	TRBJ2-7	TGTGCCAGCAGGTCCCAGCGGGGGTCCTACGAGCAGTACTTC	CASRSQRGSYEQYF
NA	NA	TRBV27	TRBJ2-2	TGTGCCAGCAGTTTTTCAGGGCCCACCGGGGAGCTGTTTTTT	CASSFSGPTGELFF
NA	TRBD2	TRBV19	TRBJ2-3	TGTGCCAGTAGTATAGGGGCGGGGGGCACAGATACGCAGTATTTT	CASSIGAGGTDTQYF
once	NA	TRBV7-9	TRBJ1-1	TGTGCCAGCAGCTCCCTCGTAGAGGCTTTCTTT	CASSSLVEAFF
NA	NA	TRBV7-9	TRBJ1-6	TGTGCCAGCAGAAAGGGGGAGTATATCTCCGGTGATTCACCCCTCCACTTT	CASRKGEYISGDSPLHF
few	TRBD2	TRBV6-1	TRBJ2-5	TGTGCCAGCAGTGTTTTAGCGGGGGGGCCAGAGACCCAGTACTTC	CASSVLAGGPETQYF
NA	NA	TRBV5-4	TRBJ1-1	TGTGCCAGCAGCTTGAGGGCAGGGAGGAATGAAGCTTTCTTT	CASSLRAGRNEAFF
NA	TRBD2	TRBV11-2	TRBJ2-1	TGTGCCAGCAGCCCACAGCGGGGGGGATACAATGAGCAGTTCTTC	CASSPQRGGYNEQFF
NA	NA	TRBV6-1	TRBJ1-6	TGTGCCAGCAGTGAAGCCGTCCTGAGCTCCTATAATTCACCCCTCCACTTT	CASSEAVLSSYNSPLHF
NA	NA	TRBV5-6	TRBJ2-7	TGTGCCAGCAGCTATACAGGGATCGAGCAGTACTTC	CASSYTGIEQYF
NA	NA	TRBV4-3	TRBJ2-7	TGCGCCAGCAGCCAAGAGAGGGTATCCGCCATTTCCTACGAGCAGTACTTC	CASSQERVSAISYEQYF
NA	NA	TRBV14	TRBJ1-2	TGTGCCAGCAGCCAAGGGAAAGGGAGGGGACACTATGGCTACACCTTC	CASSQGKGRGHYGYTF
NA	TRBD1	TRBV27	TRBJ2-5	TGTGCCAGCAGTTTAGCGGGACAGGGTGGTGTCCAGTACTTC	CASSLAGQGGVQYF
once	NA	TRBV4-1	TRBJ2-1	TGCGCCAGCAGCCAAGCGTTTTCGGGACATCTCAACAATGAGCAGTTCTTC	CASSQAFSGHLNNEQFF
NA	NA	TRBV28	TRBJ1-6	TGTGCCAGCAGTTTCAGGGGCCTTGGGAGCTCCTATAATTCACCCCTCCACTTT	CASSFRGLGSSYNSPLHF
NA	TRBD1	TRBV27	TRBJ2-7	TGTGCCAGCAGTTTATGGCGACAGGGGAACTACGAGCAGTACTTC	CASSLWRQGNYEQYF
NA	NA	TRBV5-5	TRBJ1-4	TGTGCCAGCAGCCCAGACAGTAATGAAAAACTGTTTTTT	CASSPDSNEKLFF
once	TRBD1	TRBV2	TRBJ2-7	TGTGCCATCGACCAAGGACAGGGAATTGGCGGGCAGTACTTC	CAIDQGQGIGGQYF
NA	NA	TRBV4-2	TRBJ2-7	TGTGCCAGCAGCCAAGACGCTACGAGCTCCTACGAGCAGTACTTC	CASSQDATSSYEQYF
NA	NA	TRBV12-5	TRBJ2-5	TGTGCTAGTGGTTTATCAGGGGAAGAGACCCAGTACTTC	CASGLSGEETQYF
few	TRBD1	TRBV2	TRBJ1-6	TGTGCCAGCAATCCAGGGGGCGTATCACCCCTCCACTTT	CASNPGGVSPLHF
NA	TRBD1	TRBV7-9	TRBJ1-3	TGTGCCAGCAGACGTTTCGACAGGGGATTAGAAAACACCATATATTTT	CASRRFDRGLENTIYF
once	TRBD1	TRBV6-5	TRBJ1-2	TGTGCCAGCTCGGGACAGGGGGTAGGCGAGTATGGCTACACCTTC	CASSGQGVGEYGYTF
NA	NA	TRBV6-4	TRBJ1-2	TGTGCCAGCAGTGACTCGACCGATCTGGGCGGCTACACCTTC	CASSDSTDLGGYTF
NA	TRBD2	TRBV5-6	TRBJ2-5	TGTGCCAGCAGTTCAGGACTAGCGGGGGCAGAGACCCAGTACTTC	CASSSGLAGAETQYF
once	NA	TRBV5-1	TRBJ1-2	TGCGCCAGTTCAGGCTTACCTAACTATGGCTACACCTTC	CASSGLPNYGYTF
NA	NA	TRBV27	TRBJ1-2	TGTGCCAGCAGTTGGGGGGTGAACAGCTATGGCTACACCTTC	CASSWGVNSYGYTF
NA	NA	TRBV5-1	TRBJ2-3	TGCGCCAGCAGCCGGGGGGGACAGACTTTCACAGATACGCAGTATTTT	CASSRGGQTFTDTQYF
NA	NA	TRBV7-9	TRBJ2-7	TGTGCCAGCAGCCCCCCATCGGGACAAGGCTACGAGCAGTACTTC	CASSPPSGQGYEQYF
NA	TRBD1	TRBV18	TRBJ1-4	TGTGCCAGCTCGAGGGACAGGGAAAAACTGTTTTTT	CASSRDREKLFF
NA	NA	TRBV5-4	TRBJ1-2	TGTGCCAGCAGCTTGGGGGCTAATAATGGCTACACCTTC	CASSLGANNGYTF
once	NA	TRBV6-5	TRBJ1-2	TGTGCCAGCAGTTACTCGGGACTTCTCAACTATGGCTACACCTTC	CASSYSGLLNYGYTF